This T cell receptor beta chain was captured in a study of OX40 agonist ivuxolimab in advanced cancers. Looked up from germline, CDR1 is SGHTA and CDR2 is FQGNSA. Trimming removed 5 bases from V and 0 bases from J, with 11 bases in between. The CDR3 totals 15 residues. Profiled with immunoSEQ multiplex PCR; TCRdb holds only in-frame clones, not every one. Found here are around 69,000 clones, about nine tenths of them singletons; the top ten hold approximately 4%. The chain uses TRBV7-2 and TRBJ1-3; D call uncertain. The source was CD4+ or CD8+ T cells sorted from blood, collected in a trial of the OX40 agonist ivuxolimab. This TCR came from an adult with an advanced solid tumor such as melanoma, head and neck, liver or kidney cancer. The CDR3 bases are TGTGCCAGCAGCACCGCGGCCGGCTCTGGAAACACCATATATTTT. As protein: CASSTAAGSGNTIYF.